This T cell receptor beta chain was recorded in a study of molecular identifiers for immune sequencing clone quantification. The wider study: Naive CD8 RNA (around 20,000 or 99,000 cells) was divided into five aliquots, with four sequenced. Whole-study findings and limits: In CMV-specific effectors, clones above 20 copies held over 97% of molecules; naive, under 1%. Underestimation of highly expanded clone sizes could arise where identical TCR molecules share a barcode.

MiXCR, applied by TCRdb to the PCR reads, yields one record per CDR3 protein. In the table there are 85,000 to 120,000 distinct CDR3 sequences, under 40% of which are singletons. Concerning this clonotype: Its target is unknown. The CDR3 end shows no conserved phenylalanine or tryptophan, and so a read error is likely.

The CDR3 runs 12 residues. Trimming left V 8 bases short and J 0 bases short, with 8 bases between. This sequence joins TRBV12-3 or TRBV12-4 and TRBJ2-7; D is unclear. The sequencing sample was made of naive CD8+ T cells from blood, with Jurkat cell RNA spiked in. Indicated subset: FACS-sorted CD8+CD4-CCR7+CD45RA+ naive T cells. The TCR originated in a human donor in good health. Some libraries in this study had Jurkat cell RNA spiked in. CDR3 loop: CASGYSSYEQYL. The DNA of the CDR3 is TGTGCCAGCGGATATAGCTCCTACGAGCAGTACCTC.